The 23 T cell receptor beta chains below were found in one sample sequenced in a study of blood T cell repertoires in COVID-19. Sequencing was performed with immunoSEQ multiplex PCR; in TCRdb, only in-frame clones are kept and a portion is missing. The table shows fewer than 250,000 clones, with around four fifths occurring only once. Sequences were obtained from peripheral blood. The receptor set was obtained from a woman between 50 and 59 years old with acute or convalescent COVID-19.

This chain joins TRBV14 and TRBJ2-5, with 8 bases identical to TRBD1. V lost 5 bases, J lost 4 bases, and 9 bases stayed unmatched. Germline V CDR1 and CDR2: SGHDN, FVKESK. The length of the CDR3 is 15 residues. The CDR3 sequence is CASSSGQGRAETQYF. DNA of the CDR3: TGTGCCAGCAGCTCCGGACAGGGAAGAGCAGAGACCCAGTACTTC.

The chain is built from TRBV30 and TRBJ1-5; 9 bases map to TRBD1. Germline values: CDR1 GTSNPN, CDR2 SVGIG (reference sequence). With V trimmed by 3 bases and J by 0 bases, 3 bases remained unmatched. The CDR3 loop spans 15 amino acids. Here the CDR3 reads CAWRDRGGSNQPQHF. CDR3 nucleotides: TGTGCCTGGAGGGACAGGGGCGGTAGCAATCAGCCCCAGCATTTT.

The genes are TRBV7-2 and TRBJ2-7; perhaps TRBD2 as D (5 bases). V dropped 3 bases and J dropped 5 bases, with 5 bases sitting between them. CDR1 is SGHTA and CDR2 is FQGNSA in the germline V gene. There are 11 residues in the CDR3. The CDR3 DNA sequence: TGTGCCAGCAGCTTTAGCGACGAGCAGTACTTC. Amino acids: CASSFSDEQYF.

This clone was found once. This chain connects TRBV19 to TRBJ1-1, with 8 bases matching TRBD1. The CDR3 totals 16 residues. CDR1 and CDR2 from the germline V gene are LNHDA and SQIVND (reference sequence). J lost 1 base, V lost 5 bases, and 9 bases had no gene match. CDR3 in amino acids: CASSLGTGRGNTEAFF. CDR3 nucleotides: TGTGCCAGTAGTCTTGGGACAGGCAGAGGGAACACTGAAGCTTTCTTT.

The V and J genes are TRBV18 and TRBJ2-3, with D perhaps TRBD1 (6 bases). The germline V and J ends were trimmed by 2 bases and 0 bases, with 12 bases remaining between them. Germline lookup yields CDR1 KGHSH and CDR2 LQKENI. This CDR3 has 16 amino acids. The CDR3 DNA reads TGTGCCAGCTCACCATCCCGACAGGAGAGCACAGATACGCAGTATTTT. Encoded protein: CASSPSRQESTDTQYF.

The chain uses TRBV30 and TRBJ1-6, with 9 bases identical to TRBD1. The CDR3 runs 14 residues. The V segment lost 3 bases and the J segment 7 bases; nucleotides outside the gene matches: 4. CDR1 and CDR2 (germline): GTSNPN, SVGIG (reference sequence). Here the CDR3 DNA reads TGTGCCTGGAGGGGACAGGGCGGGAATTCACCCCTCCACTTT. This gives the protein CAWRGQGGNSPLHF.

This clone was observed a handful of times. This chain connects TRBV19 to TRBJ2-1; 7 nucleotides align to TRBD2. Germline assignment: CDR1 LNHDA and CDR2 SQIVND (reference sequence). The CDR3 is 15 residues long. V was pared by 5 bases and J by 7 bases, with 11 bases of the junction left unmatched. The CDR3: CASSRSAGAVNEQFF. The CDR3 DNA reads as TGTGCCAGTAGTCGATCGGCGGGAGCGGTAAATGAGCAGTTCTTC.

The CDR3 spells CASSRWAREKLFF. The DNA for the CDR3 is TGTGCCAGCAGTAGATGGGCACGGGAAAAACTGTTTTTT. The chain recombines TRBV2 with TRBJ1-4, with D uncertain. Germline V lookup: CDR1 SNHLY, CDR2 FYNNEI. The CDR3 loop spans 13 amino acids. V lost 5 bases and J lost 8, with 12 bases in between. Looking up the rest from reference TRBV2 and TRBJ1-4 gives the full variable domain: EPEVTQTPSHQVTQMGQEVILRCVPISNHLYFYWYRQILGQKVEFLVSFYNNEISEKSEIFDDQFSVERPDGSNFTLKIRSTKLEDSAMYFCASSRWAREKLFFGSGTQLSVL.

V usage is TRBV15 and J usage is TRBJ2-1, with 11 bases fitting TRBD2. V gave up 5 bases and J gave up 10 bases; unmatched junction bases: 10. The CDR3 loop spans 15 amino acids. The germline V gene encodes CDR1 LNHNV and CDR2 YYDKDF (reference sequence). The CDR3: CATSDSGGGGVEQFF. The DNA for the CDR3 is TGTGCCACCAGCGATAGCGGGGGGGGAGGGGTCGAGCAGTTCTTC.

This clone showed up just a few times. The chain couples TRBV11-2 to TRBJ2-1, with TRBD2 matching 10 bases. V lost 5 bases and J lost 13; bases outside the gene matches: 2. The length of the CDR3 is 11 residues. CDR1 and CDR2 from the germline V gene are SGHAT and FQNNGV. CDR3 DNA: TGTGCCAGCAGCCAGCGGGAGGGCCAGTTCTTC. Amino acids: CASSQREGQFF.

V gene TRBV11-2 combines with J gene TRBJ2-6; D gene unclear. V shed 2 bases and J shed 6 bases, with 8 bases lying between them. The CDR3 runs 14 residues. Germline V lookup: CDR1 SGHAT, CDR2 FQNNGV. Here the CDR3 reads CASSLSYAANVLTF. CDR3 DNA: TGTGCCAGCAGCTTAAGCTATGCGGCCAACGTCCTGACTTTC.

This chain links TRBV28 with TRBJ2-7; D not certain. The CDR3 totals 14 residues. The germline V and J ends were trimmed by 6 bases and 7 bases, with 19 bases remaining between them. The germline V gene encodes CDR1 MDHEN and CDR2 SYDVKM. CDR3 loop: CASSRRIPGVEQYF. CDR3 nucleotide sequence: TGTGCCAGCAGCCGCAGGATACCCGGCGTTGAGCAGTACTTC. The entire variable domain, with the rest obtained from reference TRBV28 and TRBJ2-7, is as follows: DVKVTQSSRYLVKRTGEKVFLECVQDMDHENMFWYRQDPGLGLRLIYFSYDVKMKEKGDIPEGYSVSREKKERFSLILESASTNQTSMYLCASSRRIPGVEQYFGPGTRLTVT.

V gene TRBV3-1 (or the pseudogene TRBV3-2) combines with J gene TRBJ2-1; the match to TRBD2 covers 7 bases. The length of the CDR3 is 16 residues. CDR1 and CDR2 from the germline V gene are LGHDT and YNNKEL (reference sequence). J gave up 7 bases and V 2 bases, and 11 bases lay outside the gene matches. Here the CDR3 reads CASSQMGSVAGNEQFF. DNA of the CDR3: TGTGCCAGCAGCCAAATGGGATCCGTAGCGGGTAATGAGCAGTTCTTC.

This clone has more than one count but fewer than ten. The V and J genes are TRBV6-5 and TRBJ1-6; 8 bases are a match to TRBD1. The V segment lost 0 bases and the J segment 6 bases; nucleotides outside the gene matches: 4. The CDR3 totals 16 residues. Germline CDR1 and CDR2: MNHEY and SVGAGI. CDR3 protein: CASSYSRDRPNSPLHF. Here the CDR3 DNA reads TGTGCCAGCAGTTACTCCCGGGACAGGCCTAATTCACCCCTCCACTTT.

J is TRBJ2-1 and V is TRBV5-1; 9 nucleotides match TRBD2. Germline V gene data show CDR1 as SGHRS and CDR2 as YFSETQ. CDR3 size: 15 residues. The trim removed 4 bases at V and 6 bases at J, leaving 8 bases unmatched. CDR3 loop: CASSVSGSGVNEQFF. The CDR3 DNA is TGCGCCAGCAGCGTTAGCGGGAGTGGGGTCAATGAGCAGTTCTTC. The full variable domain, its missing parts supplied by reference TRBV5-1 and TRBJ2-1, is KAGVTQTPRYLIKTRGQQVTLSCSPISGHRSVSWYQQTPGQGLQFLFEYFSETQRNKGNFPGRFSGRQFSNSRSEMNVSTLELGDSALYLCASSVSGSGVNEQFFGPGTRLTVL.

The chain joins TRBV10-3 to TRBJ2-7; the D gene is possibly TRBD2 (5 bases). The ends were cut back, 0 bases at V and 5 bases at J, with 14 bases in the middle. The germline V gene has CDR1 ENHRY and CDR2 SYGVKD. The CDR3 has 15 amino acids. The CDR3 region has the DNA TGTGCCATCAGTGAGTCCGGGGAATTGTCCAACGAGCAGTACTTC. It yields the protein CAISESGELSNEQYF.

J is TRBJ1-1 and V is TRBV7-8, with TRBD1 matching over 8 bases. The CDR3 is 13 residues long. In germline, CDR1 is SGHVS, CDR2 FQNEAQ. Unmatched junction bases numbered 6, after V lost 4 bases and J lost 8 bases. CDR3 residues: CASSWGQAGEAFF. The CDR3 coding sequence is TGTGCCAGCAGCTGGGGACAGGCCGGGGAAGCTTTCTTT.

The V gene is TRBV11-2, the J gene TRBJ1-2; unclear D gene. Trimming stripped 5 bases from V and 4 bases from J, with 11 bases between. CDR1 and CDR2 from the germline V gene are SGHAT and FQNNGV. The CDR3 is made up of 13 amino acids. In DNA, the CDR3 is TGTGCCAGCAGCCGCCCCGGGTCCTATGGCTACACCTTC. This sequence encodes CASSRPGSYGYTF.

This clone was detected a few times. Other DNA sequences in the sample encode the same CDR3. The CDR3 bases are TGTGCCAGCAGGAGGGGGGGTAGCACAGATACGCAGTATTTT. This encodes CASRRGGSTDTQYF. The V gene is TRBV6-5, the J gene TRBJ2-3; the D gene is possibly TRBD2 (7 bases). Trimming cost V 6 bases and J 0 bases, with 10 bases left between them. CDR1 and CDR2 (germline): MNHEY, SVGAGI. The CDR3 length is 14 residues.

The rearrangement uses TRBV9 and TRBJ1-2; D not certain. Germline loops: CDR1 SGDLS, CDR2 YYNGEE. Trimming cost V 0 bases and J 2 bases, with 8 bases left between them. CDR3 length: 14 amino acids. The CDR3 bases are TGTGCCAGCAGCGTAGACCCGGGAAACTATGGCTACACCTTC. This sequence encodes CASSVDPGNYGYTF.

The chain employs TRBV2 and TRBJ2-7, with 7 nucleotides matching TRBD1. Losses at the gene ends were 5 bases for V and 4 bases for J; bases not matched to a gene: 11. The CDR3 runs to 15 residues. From germline, CDR1 is SNHLY and CDR2 FYNNEI. The CDR3, as DNA: TGTGCCAGCAGTCAGGGACAGATAATTCAGTACGAGCAGTACTTC. This codes for CASSQGQIIQYEQYF. Full variable domain (rest looked up from reference TRBV2 and TRBJ2-7): EPEVTQTPSHQVTQMGQEVILRCVPISNHLYFYWYRQILGQKVEFLVSFYNNEISEKSEIFDDQFSVERPDGSNFTLKIRSTKLEDSAMYFCASSQGQIIQYEQYFGPGTRLTVT.

This clone has a count of ten or more. In DNA form, the CDR3 reads TGTGCCAGCAGCACCCGAGTGGGCGGGCGGGATACGCAGTATTTT. Encoded protein: CASSTRVGGRDTQYF. This chain links TRBV7-2 with TRBJ2-3; D is perhaps TRBD2 (5 bases). This CDR3 has 15 residues. Trimming took off 5 bases at V and 6 bases at J, with 18 bases between the two ends. The germline gives CDR1 SGHTA, CDR2 FQGNSA. Looking up the rest from reference TRBV7-2 and TRBJ2-3 gives the full variable domain: GAGVSQSPSNKVTEKGKDVELRCDPISGHTALYWYRQSLGQGLEFLIYFQGNSAPDKSGLPSDRFSAERTGGSVSTLTIQRTQQEDSAVYLCASSTRVGGRDTQYFGPGTRLTVL.

The chain carries TRBV5-1 and TRBJ1-5, with 9 bases that match TRBD1. Germline V gene data show CDR1 as SGHRS and CDR2 as YFSETQ. This CDR3 contains 14 residues. V shed 4 bases, J shed 5 bases, and the junction held 4 bases outside the gene matches. CDR3 in amino acids: CASSVGTGYQPQHF. DNA of the CDR3: TGCGCCAGCAGCGTGGGGACAGGGTATCAGCCCCAGCATTTT.